Only a few counts were recorded for the clone carrying this T cell receptor beta chain. Its matching antigen is unknown. Semi-nested PCR with Nested Universal Primer A followed constant-region reverse priming of full-length variable regions. A single record per CDR3 protein comes from TCRdb applying MiXCR to the 5' RACE reads. Of some 62,000 distinct CDR3 sequences listed, more than 25% are singletons. Naive CD4+ cells had CD25+ Tregs removed. Germline lookup yields CDR1 MDHEN and CDR2 SYDVKM. The CDR3 has 16 amino acids. V lost 2 bases to trimming and J lost 5 bases; unmatched junction nucleotides: 8. Study results and limitations: The TCR gene usage of tumor memory CD4+ T cells clustered together with blood and lymph node memory CD4+ cells and with lymph node naive CD4+ cells.

The chain uses TRBV28 and TRBJ2-1; 8 nucleotides agree with TRBD2. Sample: tumor-infiltrating naive CD4+ T cells sorted from the breast tumor. Subset given: naive CD4+ T cells, CD4+CD45RA+CD25-. The origin of this receptor is a female donor with breast cancer. CDR3 amino acids: CASSLRGTRVNNEQFF. DNA of the CDR3: TGTGCCAGCAGTTTAAGGGGGACTAGGGTGAACAATGAGCAGTTCTTC.